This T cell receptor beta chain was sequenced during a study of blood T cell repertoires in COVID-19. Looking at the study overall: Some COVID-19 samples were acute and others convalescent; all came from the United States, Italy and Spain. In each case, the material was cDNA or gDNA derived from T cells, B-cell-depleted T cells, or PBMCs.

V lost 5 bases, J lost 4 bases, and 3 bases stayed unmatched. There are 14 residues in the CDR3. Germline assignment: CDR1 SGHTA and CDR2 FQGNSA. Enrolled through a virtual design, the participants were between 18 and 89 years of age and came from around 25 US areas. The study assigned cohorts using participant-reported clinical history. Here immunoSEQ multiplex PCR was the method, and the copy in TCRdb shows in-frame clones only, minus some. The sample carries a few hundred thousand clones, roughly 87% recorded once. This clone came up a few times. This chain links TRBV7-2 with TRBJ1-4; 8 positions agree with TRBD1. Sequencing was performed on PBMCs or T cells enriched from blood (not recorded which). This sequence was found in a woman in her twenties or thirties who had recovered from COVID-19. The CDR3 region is CASSKDRDNEKLFF. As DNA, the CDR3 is TGTGCCAGCAGCAAGGACAGGGATAATGAAAAACTGTTTTTT.